This T cell receptor beta chain was sequenced during a study of T cells and copy number aberrations in small-cell lung cancer. Study-level findings and limits: Adjacent lung showed higher T-cell richness and clonality than tumors; density difference nonsignificant. The study's sample size was small, so findings need validation.

CDR1 and CDR2 from the germline V gene are ENHRY and SYGVKD. V lost 3 bases and J lost 1, with 10 bases in between. The CDR3 is made up of 15 amino acids. All donors were smokers or heavy second-hand smokers. A word on this clone: Antigen specificity is unknown.

The assay was immunoSEQ multiplex PCR, and TCRdb's table has in-frame clones only and misses some. The table lists around 2,000 clones, roughly four fifths of them singletons. This chain joins TRBV10-3 and TRBJ1-3; D ambiguous. The receptor was derived from a man in his forties or fifties with small cell lung cancer. Input material: normal tissue next to the tumor. The CDR3: CAISDFLGSGNTIYF. The CDR3 DNA reads TGTGCCATCAGTGATTTCTTGGGTTCTGGAAACACCATATATTTT.